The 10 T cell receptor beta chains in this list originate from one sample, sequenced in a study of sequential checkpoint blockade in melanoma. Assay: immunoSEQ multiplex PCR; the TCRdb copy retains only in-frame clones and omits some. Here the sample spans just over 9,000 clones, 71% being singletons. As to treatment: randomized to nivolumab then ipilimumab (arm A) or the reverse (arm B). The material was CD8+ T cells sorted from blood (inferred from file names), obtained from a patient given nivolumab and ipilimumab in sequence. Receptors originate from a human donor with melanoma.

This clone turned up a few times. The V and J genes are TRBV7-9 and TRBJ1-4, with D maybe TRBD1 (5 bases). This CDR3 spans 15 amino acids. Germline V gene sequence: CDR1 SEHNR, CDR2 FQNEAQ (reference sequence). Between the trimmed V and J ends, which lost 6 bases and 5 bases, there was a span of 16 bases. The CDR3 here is CASSSSRGLNEKLFF. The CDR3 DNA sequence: TGTGCCAGCAGTTCGTCGAGGGGACTCAATGAAAAACTGTTTTTT.

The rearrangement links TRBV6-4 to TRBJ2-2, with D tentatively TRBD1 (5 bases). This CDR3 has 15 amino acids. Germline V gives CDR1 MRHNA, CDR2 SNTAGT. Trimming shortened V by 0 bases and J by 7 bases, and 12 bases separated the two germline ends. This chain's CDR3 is CASSDSIQGGGELFF. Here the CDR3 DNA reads TGTGCCAGCAGTGACTCGATTCAGGGCGGCGGGGAGCTGTTTTTT.

CDR3 in DNA: TGTGCCAGCACCGAGAGGGAAAGCTCCTACGAGCAGTACTTC. Translated: CASTERESSYEQYF. V usage is TRBV7-8 and J usage is TRBJ2-5, with a possible D match to TRBD2 (5 bases). The last part of the DNA fits TRBJ2-7 better; the J call may be wrong. The V gene's germline CDR1 is SGHVS and CDR2 FQNEAQ. This CDR3 is 14 amino acids long.

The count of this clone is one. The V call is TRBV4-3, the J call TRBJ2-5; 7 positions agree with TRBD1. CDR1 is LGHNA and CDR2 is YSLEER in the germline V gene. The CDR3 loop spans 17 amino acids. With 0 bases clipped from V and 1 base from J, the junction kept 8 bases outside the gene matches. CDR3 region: CASSQDLGGSAQETQYF. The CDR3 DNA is TGCGCCAGCAGCCAAGACTTAGGGGGCTCAGCCCAAGAGACCCAGTACTTC.

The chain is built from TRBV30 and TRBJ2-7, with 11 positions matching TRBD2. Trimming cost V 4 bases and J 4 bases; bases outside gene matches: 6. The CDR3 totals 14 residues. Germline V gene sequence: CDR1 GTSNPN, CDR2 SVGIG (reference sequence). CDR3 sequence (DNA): TGTGCCTGGAACTCCGGGACTAGCGGTTACGAGCAGTACTTC. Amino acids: CAWNSGTSGYEQYF.

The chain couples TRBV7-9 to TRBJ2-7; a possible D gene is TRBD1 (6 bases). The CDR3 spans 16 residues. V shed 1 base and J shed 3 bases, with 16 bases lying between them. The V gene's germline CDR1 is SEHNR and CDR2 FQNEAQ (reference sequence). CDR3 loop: CASSLEGTGFFYEQYF. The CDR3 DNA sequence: TGTGCCAGCAGCTTAGAAGGCACAGGGTTCTTCTACGAGCAGTACTTC.

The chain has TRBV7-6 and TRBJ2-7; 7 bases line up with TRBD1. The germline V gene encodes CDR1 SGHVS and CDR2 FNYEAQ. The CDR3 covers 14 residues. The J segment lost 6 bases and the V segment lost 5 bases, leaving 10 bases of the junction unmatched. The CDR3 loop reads CASSATGDQGEQYF. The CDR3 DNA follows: TGTGCCAGCAGCGCCACAGGGGACCAGGGCGAGCAGTACTTC.

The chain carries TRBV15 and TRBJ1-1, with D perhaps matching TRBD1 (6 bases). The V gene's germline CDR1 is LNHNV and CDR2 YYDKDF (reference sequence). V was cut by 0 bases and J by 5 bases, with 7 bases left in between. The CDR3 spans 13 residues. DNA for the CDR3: TGTGCCACCAGCAGAGATAGGGGGACTGAAGCTTTCTTT. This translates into CATSRDRGTEAFF.

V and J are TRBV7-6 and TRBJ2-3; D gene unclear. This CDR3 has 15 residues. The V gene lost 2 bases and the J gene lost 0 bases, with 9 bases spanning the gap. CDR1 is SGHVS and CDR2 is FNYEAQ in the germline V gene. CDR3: CASSLPRSSTDTQYF. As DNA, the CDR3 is TGTGCCAGCAGCTTACCTAGGTCTAGCACAGATACGCAGTATTTT.

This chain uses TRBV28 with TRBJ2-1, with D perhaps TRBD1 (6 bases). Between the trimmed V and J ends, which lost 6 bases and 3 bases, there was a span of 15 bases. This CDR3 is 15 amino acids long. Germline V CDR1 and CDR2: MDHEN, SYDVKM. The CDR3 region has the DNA TGTGCCAGCAGCCATGGACAGACCAACTACAATGAGCAGTTCTTC. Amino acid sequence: CASSHGQTNYNEQFF.